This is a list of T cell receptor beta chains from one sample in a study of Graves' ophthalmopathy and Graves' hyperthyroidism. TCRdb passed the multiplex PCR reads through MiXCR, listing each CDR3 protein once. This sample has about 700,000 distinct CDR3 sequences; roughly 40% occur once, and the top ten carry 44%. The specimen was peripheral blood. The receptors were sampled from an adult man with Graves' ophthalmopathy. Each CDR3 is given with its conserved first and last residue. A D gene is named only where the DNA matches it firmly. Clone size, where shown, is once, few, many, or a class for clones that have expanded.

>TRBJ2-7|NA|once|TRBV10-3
TGTGCCAGCAGTTCCCCAACAGGGTTGGGTGCTGAGCAGTACTTC
CASSSPTGLGAEQYF
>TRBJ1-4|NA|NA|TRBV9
TGTGCCAGCAGCGTAGGAAGGGGGACTGCAACTAATGAAAAACTGTTTTTT
CASSVGRGTATNEKLFF
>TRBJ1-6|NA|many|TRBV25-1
TGTGCCAGCGGGGACGGACCGAGCTCCTATAATTCACCCCTCCACTTT
CASGDGPSSYNSPLHF
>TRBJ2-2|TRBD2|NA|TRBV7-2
TGTGCCAGCAGCTCTGGACTAGTCCGCCCCGGGGAGCTGTTTTTT
CASSSGLVRPGELFF
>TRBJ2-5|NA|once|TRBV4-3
TGCGCCAGCAGCCAAGGATGGGGGGCATGGGAGACCCAGTACTTC
CASSQGWGAWETQYF
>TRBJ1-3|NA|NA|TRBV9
TGTGCCAGCAGCCCCGGGGCCCAGTTGAGCTCTGGAAACACCATATATTTT
CASSPGAQLSSGNTIYF
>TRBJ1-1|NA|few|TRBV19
TGTGCCAGTAGTACTCCGGGGATCGGGGCTGAAGCTTTCTTT
CASSTPGIGAEAFF
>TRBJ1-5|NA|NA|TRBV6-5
TGTGCCAGCAGTTACGGGACACCTTTTTCCAATCAGCCCCAGCATTTT
CASSYGTPFSNQPQHF
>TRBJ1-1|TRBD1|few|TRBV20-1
TGCAGTGCTAGTATGTCAGGGGGTGGAATAGTGAACACTGAAGCTTTCTTT
CSASMSGGGIVNTEAFF
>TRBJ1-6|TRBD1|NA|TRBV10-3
TGTGCCATCAGCGGGACAGGGCCTGCACCCCTCCACTTT
CAISGTGPAPLHF
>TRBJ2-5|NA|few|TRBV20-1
TGCAGTGGGATAACGGACACACAAGAGACCCAGTACTTC
CSGITDTQETQYF
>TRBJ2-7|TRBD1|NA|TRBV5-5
TGTGCCAGCAGCTGGACCGGGACAGGGGGCAGCTACGAGCAGTACTTC
CASSWTGTGGSYEQYF
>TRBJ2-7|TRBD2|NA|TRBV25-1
TGTGCCAGCAGTATCCCCGGGGAGGGAAATGCGTACGAGCAGTACTTC
CASSIPGEGNAYEQYF
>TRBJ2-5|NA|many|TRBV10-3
TGTGCCATCAGTTCTTCCTCTAGGAGGGTAGAGACCCAGTACTTC
CAISSSSRRVETQYF
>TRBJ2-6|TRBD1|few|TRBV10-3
TGTGCCAGCACCGGACAGGGGACCGATGGGGCCAACGTCCTGACTTTC
CASTGQGTDGANVLTF
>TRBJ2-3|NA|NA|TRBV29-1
TGCAGCGTTGAAGTGGATAGCTCAGGCACAGATACGCAGTATTTT
CSVEVDSSGTDTQYF
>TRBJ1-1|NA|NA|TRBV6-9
TGTGCCAGCAGTGCAAAGGTCGACACTGAAGCTTTCTTT
CASSAKVDTEAFF
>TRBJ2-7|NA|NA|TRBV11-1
TGTGCCAGCAGTTATTTAAAAGGACGGACCGACGAGCAGTACTTC
CASSYLKGRTDEQYF
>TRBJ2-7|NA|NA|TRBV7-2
TGCGCCAGCAGCTCCCACCTGGGGGTCGCAGGATACTACGAGCAGTACTTC
CASSSHLGVAGYYEQYF
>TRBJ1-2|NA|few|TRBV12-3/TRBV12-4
TGTGCCAGCAGCCAGTATCAGCAGGGGTTTTATGGCTACACCTTC
CASSQYQQGFYGYTF
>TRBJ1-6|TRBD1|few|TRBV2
TGTGCCAGCAGTACACAGGGGGAGAGATATTCACCCCTCCACTTT
CASSTQGERYSPLHF
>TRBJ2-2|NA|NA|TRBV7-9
TGTGCCAGCAGCCCAACATCGAAAGGGTCCGGGGAGCTGTTTTTT
CASSPTSKGSGELFF
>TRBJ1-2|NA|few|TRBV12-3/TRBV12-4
TGTGCCAGCAGCCTAGCAGGGAATTCGAACTATGGCTACACCTTC
CASSLAGNSNYGYTF
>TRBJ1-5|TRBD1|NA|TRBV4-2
TGTGCCAGCAGCCAAGACAGGGGGCTCAATCAGCCCCAGCATTTT
CASSQDRGLNQPQHF
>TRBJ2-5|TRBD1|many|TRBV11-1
TGTGCCAGCAGCCCAGCGGACAGGGCTCAAGAGACCCAGTACTTC
CASSPADRAQETQYF
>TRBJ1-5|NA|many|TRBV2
TGTGCCAGCAGTGTAGAGGCTAGCAATCAGCCCCAGCATTTT
CASSVEASNQPQHF
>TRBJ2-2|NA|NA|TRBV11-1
TGTGCCAGCAGCTTGTGGGTCACAGCTAACACCGGGGAGCTGTTTTTT
CASSLWVTANTGELFF
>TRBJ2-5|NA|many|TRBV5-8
TGTGCCAGCAGCTTGGGCCAGGGCTTTTCAGAGACCCAGTACTTC
CASSLGQGFSETQYF
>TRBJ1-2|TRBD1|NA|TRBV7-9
TGTGCCAGCAGATACGGACAGGGGGACTATGGCTACACCTTC
CASRYGQGDYGYTF